The text below deals with one TCR beta chain. Its antigen is currently unknown. The V end lost 7 bases, the J end lost 7 bases, and 16 bases lay between the germline ends. The CDR3 loop spans 13 amino acids. Germline CDR1 LNHNV, CDR2 YYDKDF (reference sequence). This sample is drawn from a study of shared clonotypes between healthy human individuals. Study at large: Aged 18 to 49, the donors were two women and a few men. General study points: Sample collection involved blood only; tissue repertoires are likely different. Compared with clonotypes that all four donors shared, non-shared clonotypes had lower generation probabilities.

The repertoire was sequenced with immunoSEQ multiplex PCR; TCRdb's copy has only in-frame clones and lacks some. The sample includes approximately 810,000 clones, 80% to 95% seen only once; the top ten take less than 25%. CD45RO-negative, CCR7-selected cells formed the naive CD8 fraction, which excluded terminally differentiated effector memory CD45RA+ cells. Each donor was a Caucasian adult residing in Nashville, Tennessee. The TCR comes from a man aged 25-45 years in good health. Sequenced sample: naive CD8+ T cells sorted from blood. V and J are TRBV15 and TRBJ1-1; TRBD1 might be the D (6 bases). In DNA, the CDR3 is TGTGCCACCACACTGCGACAGGCGAATGAAGCTTTCTTT. Its translation: CATTLRQANEAFF.